The 3 T cell receptor beta chains below all came from one sample that was sequenced in a study of blood T cell repertoires in COVID-19. The repertoire was sequenced with immunoSEQ multiplex PCR; TCRdb's copy has only in-frame clones and lacks some. This table holds a few hundred thousand clones, approximately 90% found once. Sequencing input: peripheral blood. These TCRs come from a woman in her forties or fifties with COVID-19, enrolled during active disease.

The V gene is TRBV19, the J gene TRBJ2-7, with D perhaps matching TRBD2 (6 bases). The CDR3 runs 14 residues. Between the trimmed V and J ends, which lost 3 bases and 1 base, there was a span of 10 bases. CDR1 and CDR2 (germline): LNHDA, SQIVND (reference sequence). In DNA form, the CDR3 reads TGTGCCAGTAGTATGAGCGGGTCGTCCTACGAGCAGTACTTC. Protein: CASSMSGSSYEQYF.

This clone came up once. The chain employs TRBV7-3 and TRBJ1-1; D not certain. V was trimmed by 4 bases and J by 6 bases, leaving 15 bases between them. The CDR3 is 14 amino acids. Germline V gene data show CDR1 as SGHTA and CDR2 as FQGTGA. CDR3 sequence (DNA): TGTGCCAGCAGCTCCACGAGGGCTGGTGCTGAAGCTTTCTTT. Translation: CASSSTRAGAEAFF. Variable domain in full (rest from reference TRBV7-3 and TRBJ1-1): GAGVSQTPSNKVTEKGKYVELRCDPISGHTALYWYRQSLGQGPEFLIYFQGTGAADDSGLPNDRFFAVRPEGSVSTLKIQRTERGDSAVYLCASSSTRAGAEAFFGQGTRLTVV.

This clone showed up just a few times. The DNA for the CDR3 is TGTGCCTGGAGTTCCCCTGGACTAGCGGGACCCACAGATACGCAGTATTTT. It encodes CAWSSPGLAGPTDTQYF. The chain recombines TRBV30 with TRBJ2-3; 12 bases are shared with TRBD2. V shed 2 bases and J 2 bases; nucleotides not matched to a gene: 8. There are 17 residues in the CDR3. CDR1 and CDR2 (germline): GTSNPN, SVGIG (reference sequence).